Listed below are T cell receptor beta chains from one sample, sequenced in a study of T cells in Graves' hyperthyroidism and ophthalmopathy. MiXCR, applied by TCRdb to the multiplex PCR reads, yields one record per CDR3 protein. The sample records some 700,000 distinct CDR3 sequences, around 15% being singletons. Sequencing used blood. These receptors came from a man between 50 and 59 years old with Graves' hyperthyroidism. Each CDR3 is given with its conserved first and last residue. Each record gives: clone size, J gene, V gene, D gene, CDR3 length, CDR3 DNA, CDR3 protein. The D gene is left open where the match is weak. Where a row states a size, it is once, few, many or the class of an expanded clone; other rows omit it.

many TRBJ2-5 TRBV20-1 TRBD2 13 TGCAGTGCCCCACTAGCGGGTCAAGAGACCCAGTACTTC CSAPLAGQETQYF
. TRBJ2-7 TRBV28 TRBD2 14 TGTGCCAGCAGTTTCCGGGGGGGGGGTTTAGAGCAGTACTTC CASSFRGGGLEQYF
few TRBJ1-1 TRBV6-2/TRBV6-3 . 16 TGTGCCAGCAGTCCACTTGGGGTCACAGGGAACACTGAAGCTTTCTTT CASSPLGVTGNTEAFF
. TRBJ1-1 TRBV7-9 . 13 TGTGCCAGCAGCCCCAAGGGTGGGACTGAAGCTTTCTTT CASSPKGGTEAFF
. TRBJ2-7 TRBV28 . 13 TGTGCCAGCAGTCCTGGGAGGTTCTACGAGCAGTACTTC CASSPGRFYEQYF
. TRBJ2-7 TRBV11-2 TRBD2 15 TGTGCCAGCAGCACGCGGACTAGCGGGAGATACGAGCAGTACTTC CASSTRTSGRYEQYF
many TRBJ1-2 TRBV3-1 . 12 TGTGCCAGCAGCCAAGGCCAGTATGGCTACACCTTC CASSQGQYGYTF
many TRBJ2-3 TRBV28 TRBD2 15 TGTGCCAGCAGTTTAACTAGCGTGGGCACAGATACGCAGTATTTT CASSLTSVGTDTQYF
many TRBJ1-1 TRBV12-3/TRBV12-4 . 14 TGTGCCAGCACGGTCGGGGGAATGAACACTGAAGCTTTCTTT CASTVGGMNTEAFF
. TRBJ2-7 TRBV5-1 TRBD1 16 TGCGCCAGCAGCCTCAAGCCGGGACAGGGCTTCTACGAGCAGTACTTC CASSLKPGQGFYEQYF
. TRBJ1-2 TRBV28 TRBD1 13 TGTGCCAGCAGAGGGACAGGTCTCTATGGCTACACCTTC CASRGTGLYGYTF
few TRBJ2-2 TRBV30 . 12 TGTGCCTGTGCCGAGATCCCCGGGGAGCTGTTTTTT CACAEIPGELFF
. TRBJ2-7 TRBV18 TRBD1 15 TGTGCCAGCTCATCGGGACAGGGGCGCTCCTACGAGCAGTACTTC CASSSGQGRSYEQYF
many TRBJ2-5 TRBV28 . 15 TGTGCCAGCAGCCTCCCTCCTCCCGGGCAAGAGACCCAGTACTTC CASSLPPPGQETQYF
. TRBJ2-6 TRBV7-3 . 16 TGTGCCAGCAGCTTAAACGGCGACTCTGGGGCCAACGTCCTGACTTTC CASSLNGDSGANVLTF
few TRBJ2-2 TRBV5-1 TRBD2 16 TGCGCCAGCAGCGGAAGGAGCGGGAGGGCGGACGGGGAGCTGTTTTTT CASSGRSGRADGELFF
. TRBJ2-3 TRBV4-1 TRBD2 19 TGCGCCAGCAGCCAAGATGGAAGCGGGAGGGCCGTGAGCACAGATACGCAGTATTTT CASSQDGSGRAVSTDTQYF
many TRBJ2-5 TRBV20-1 . 14 TGCAGTGCTAGGGAAGACACCACTGAAGAGACCCAGTACTTC CSAREDTTEETQYF
many TRBJ2-3 TRBV7-3 TRBD2 14 TGTGCCAGCGGGACTAGCGGGCCCACAGATACGCAGTATTTT CASGTSGPTDTQYF
many TRBJ2-2 TRBV2 TRBD2 15 TGTGCCAGCATGCGTCGGGGGGGGACCACCGGGGAGCTGTTTTTT CASMRRGGTTGELFF
. TRBJ1-1 TRBV5-4 . 13 TGTGCCAGCAGTCCCAGGGCATCCACTGAAGCTTTCTTT CASSPRASTEAFF
. TRBJ2-2 TRBV11-2 . 12 TGTGCCAGCAGCCCGTATAGCGGGGAGCTGTTTTTT CASSPYSGELFF
. TRBJ2-1 TRBV7-9 . 13 TGTGCCAGCAGCCCTCACAGGACCAATGAGCAGTTCTTC CASSPHRTNEQFF
once TRBJ1-4 TRBV28 TRBD1 16 TGTGCCAGCAGTTCCCCCCGTCAGGGGGGAGGTGAAAAACTGTTTTTT CASSSPRQGGGEKLFF
. TRBJ2-5 TRBV15 TRBD2 16 TGTGCCACCAGCAGACCGGGACTAGCGGAGCAAGAGACCCAGTACTTC CATSRPGLAEQETQYF
many TRBJ2-6 TRBV2 . 14 TGTGCCAGAGCCCCCGGAGGGGGGGCCAACGTCCTGACTTTC CARAPGGGANVLTF
. TRBJ1-2 TRBV29-1 . 13 TGCAGCGTTGACTCTGGGGATAACTATGGCTACACCTTC CSVDSGDNYGYTF
many TRBJ2-2 TRBV7-8 TRBD1 15 TGTGCCAGCAGCTCACGTAGACAGGGGACCGGGGAGCTGTTTTTT CASSSRRQGTGELFF
. TRBJ2-7 TRBV10-1 . 14 TGCGCCAGCAGTGAGTACCAGAGCTCCTACGAGCAGTACTTC CASSEYQSSYEQYF
few TRBJ1-5 TRBV2 . 13 TGTGCCAGCAGGGACAGCCCGAATCAGCCCCAGCATTTT CASRDSPNQPQHF
. TRBJ2-5 TRBV2 . 13 TGTGCCAGCGGGAGTTGGTTTCGGGAGACCCAGTACTTC CASGSWFRETQYF
many TRBJ1-1 TRBV7-2 . 13 TGTGCCAGCAGCCCATATTTGAACACTGAAGCTTTCTTT CASSPYLNTEAFF
few TRBJ2-5 TRBV6-2/TRBV6-3 . 15 TGTGCCAGCAGAACCAGACAGGAACTCCAAGAGACCCAGTACTTC CASRTRQELQETQYF
many TRBJ2-1 TRBV30 . 12 TGTGCCTGGAGTGTAGTATTTGTTGAGCAGTTCTTC CAWSVVFVEQFF
few TRBJ2-5 TRBV10-2 TRBD2 15 TGCGCCAGCAATCGACTAGCGGGAGGCAGGGAGACCCAGTACTTC CASNRLAGGRETQYF